Below are 20 T cell receptor beta chains sequenced from a single sample in a study of blood T cell repertoires in COVID-19. The protocol was immunoSEQ multiplex PCR, while the TCRdb copy is restricted to in-frame clones and leaves out a portion. The sample lists 25,000 to 40,000 clones; more than 80% were seen once. The specimen sequenced was peripheral blood. These receptor sequences come from a human donor in a cohort sampled during active COVID-19.

The chain links TRBV27 to TRBJ2-2; 8 positions agree with TRBD1. There are 16 residues in the CDR3. The V segment lost 2 bases and the J segment 1 base; nucleotides outside the gene matches: 3. Germline-derived CDR1 and CDR2 are MNHEY and SMNVEV (reference sequence). As DNA, the CDR3 is TGTGCCAGCAGTTTAGTCGGGACAGGGAACACCGGGGAGCTGTTTTTT. It translates to CASSLVGTGNTGELFF.

The chain carries TRBV7-9 and TRBJ2-7; 9 positions match TRBD1. The CDR3 runs to 15 residues. The germline CDR1 and CDR2 sequences are SEHNR and FQNEAQ (reference sequence). V was clipped by 4 bases and J by 3 bases; unmatched bases: 7. CDR3 amino acids: CASSSGTGIFYEQYF. The CDR3 bases are TGTGCCAGCAGCTCCGGGACAGGGATCTTCTACGAGCAGTACTTC.

The V call is TRBV5-1, the J call TRBJ1-1; D ambiguous. The CDR3 contains 11 residues. V shed 5 bases and J shed 3 bases, with 5 bases lying between them. Looked up from germline, CDR1 is SGHRS and CDR2 is YFSETQ. The CDR3 nucleotides read TGCGCCAGCAGTTCAGACACTGAAGCTTTCTTT. Translated, it gives CASSSDTEAFF. The full variable domain, in which reference TRBV5-1 and TRBJ1-1 provide the parts outside the CDR3, is KAGVTQTPRYLIKTRGQQVTLSCSPISGHRSVSWYQQTPGQGLQFLFEYFSETQRNKGNFPGRFSGRQFSNSRSEMNVSTLELGDSALYLCASSSDTEAFFGQGTRLTVV.

The chain joins TRBV11-2 to TRBJ2-3; 8 bases agree with TRBD2. Germline V lookup: CDR1 SGHAT, CDR2 FQNNGV. Trimming at V came to 2 bases and at J to 2 bases, leaving 3 bases not matched to a gene. The CDR3 loop spans 15 amino acids. The CDR3 DNA follows: TGTGCCAGCAGCTTAACCGGGGGGGACACAGATACGCAGTATTTT. Translation: CASSLTGGDTDTQYF.

The chain has TRBV7-2 and TRBJ1-5, with D maybe TRBD1 (6 bases). Trimming stripped 2 bases from V and 0 bases from J, with 14 bases between. CDR1 is SGHTA and CDR2 is FQGNSA in the germline V gene. CDR3 length: 17 residues. In nucleotides, the CDR3 is TGTGCCAGCAGCTTAACAGGGAGGGTCTATAGCAATCAGCCCCAGCATTTT. Amino acids: CASSLTGRVYSNQPQHF.

The rearrangement links TRBV30 to TRBJ1-4; no reliable D call. V lost 3 bases, J lost 1 base, and 12 bases lay in between. Germline lookup yields CDR1 GTSNPN and CDR2 SVGIG (reference sequence). The CDR3 contains 15 residues. The CDR3, as DNA: TGTGCCTGGAGCCTCTTGGGCGTAACTAATGAAAAACTGTTTTTT. Translating it yields CAWSLLGVTNEKLFF.

V and J are TRBV9 and TRBJ2-3; 8 positions match TRBD2. V was clipped by 4 bases and J by 3 bases; unmatched bases: 7. CDR3 length: 15 residues. Germline V CDR1 and CDR2: SGDLS, YYNGEE. CDR3 region: CASSIRAGVTDTQYF. CDR3 nucleotides: TGTGCCAGCAGCATTCGAGCGGGAGTAACAGATACGCAGTATTTT.

The V gene is TRBV7-9, the J gene TRBJ2-7, with D tentatively TRBD2 (5 bases). This CDR3 region has 13 residues. In germline, CDR1 is SEHNR, CDR2 FQNEAQ (reference sequence). V gave up 7 bases and J gave up 4 bases, with 14 bases separating them. The CDR3: CASTLQEAYEQYF. As DNA, the CDR3 is TGTGCCAGCACCCTGCAGGAGGCTTACGAGCAGTACTTC.

This clone was picked up one time. The V call is TRBV30, the J call TRBJ1-2; 10 positions match TRBD1. V lost 2 bases to trimming and J lost 0 bases; unmatched junction nucleotides: 6. This CDR3 contains 16 residues. Per the germline V gene, CDR1 is GTSNPN and CDR2 is SVGIG (reference sequence). The CDR3 reads CAWSKGQGLANYGYTF. Here the CDR3 DNA reads TGTGCCTGGAGTAAGGGACAGGGGCTGGCTAACTATGGCTACACCTTC.

In DNA form, the CDR3 reads TGTGCCAGCAGCTTAGTGGGTCGACAGGCCATCGAGACCCAGTACTTC. This translates into CASSLVGRQAIETQYF. The rearrangement joins TRBV7-9 to TRBJ2-5; the D gene is possibly TRBD1 (6 bases). This CDR3 is 16 amino acids long. Germline-derived CDR1 and CDR2 are SEHNR and FQNEAQ (reference sequence). Trimming removed 1 base from V and 5 bases from J, with 17 bases in between.

CDR3 region: CASSTLPSGNPADTQYF. The CDR3 region has the DNA TGTGCCAGCAGCACCCTCCCTAGCGGGAACCCCGCGGATACGCAGTATTTT. The V gene is TRBV14, the J gene TRBJ2-3; 9 positions agree with TRBD2. Germline CDR1 and CDR2: SGHDN and FVKESK. V dropped 5 bases and J dropped 6; count of bases not matched to a gene: 15. The CDR3 runs 17 residues.

The chain has TRBV25-1 and TRBJ2-3; D is ambiguous. Trimming took off 7 bases at V and 8 bases at J, with 10 bases between the two ends. The CDR3 runs 11 residues. Germline CDR1 reads MGHDK; CDR2 reads SYGVNS. CDR3 in DNA: TGTGCCAGCACTCTATCGGGTACGCAGTATTTT. Translation: CASTLSGTQYF.

This clone was found once. The J gene is TRBJ1-2, the V gene TRBV19; 7 nucleotides agree with TRBD1. Germline V CDR1 and CDR2: LNHDA, SQIVND (reference sequence). This CDR3 contains 12 residues. The V segment lost 8 bases and the J segment 2 bases; nucleotides outside the gene matches: 2. This CDR3 is CASWDRNYGYTF. The CDR3 region has the DNA TGTGCCAGTTGGGACAGAAACTATGGCTACACCTTC.

The chain couples TRBV19 to TRBJ1-2; 10 nucleotides align to TRBD1. Germline values: CDR1 LNHDA, CDR2 SQIVND (reference sequence). V lost 5 bases, J lost 3 bases, and 12 bases stayed unmatched. The CDR3 spans 17 residues. The CDR3 coding sequence is TGTGCCAGTAGTCCATCGGGACAGGGGTTTGGAGACTATGGCTACACCTTC. It translates to CASSPSGQGFGDYGYTF.

The chain links TRBV7-3 to TRBJ2-3; 7 bases agree with TRBD2. The CDR3 contains 18 residues. With 2 bases clipped from V and 0 bases from J, the junction kept 11 bases outside the gene matches. Germline CDR1 and CDR2: SGHTA and FQGTGA. The CDR3, as DNA: TGTGCCAGCAGCTTAGCCCCTGTCGGGGGGTCTAGCACAGATACGCAGTATTTT. Translation gives CASSLAPVGGSSTDTQYF. The full variable domain, in which reference TRBV7-3 and TRBJ2-3 provide the parts outside the CDR3, is GAGVSQTPSNKVTEKGKYVELRCDPISGHTALYWYRQSLGQGPEFLIYFQGTGAADDSGLPNDRFFAVRPEGSVSTLKIQRTERGDSAVYLCASSLAPVGGSSTDTQYFGPGTRLTVL.

The chain employs TRBV6-5 and TRBJ1-1, with D possibly TRBD1 on 5 matching bases. V was shortened by 5 bases and J by 2 bases, with 15 bases between the two germline ends. CDR3 length: 15 residues. CDR1 is MNHEY and CDR2 is SVGAGI in the germline V gene. CDR3 coding DNA: TGTGCCAGCAGTCTTGACCCGACAGCTAACACTGAAGCTTTCTTT. Protein product: CASSLDPTANTEAFF.

The chain is built from TRBV27 and TRBJ2-7; D gene uncertain. The germline V and J ends were trimmed by 2 bases and 3 bases, with 11 bases remaining between them. Germline loops: CDR1 MNHEY, CDR2 SMNVEV (reference sequence). The CDR3 is 14 amino acids. The CDR3 coding sequence is TGTGCCAGCAGTTTAAATAGGCTAGGCTACGAGCAGTACTTC. The encoded protein is CASSLNRLGYEQYF.

V and J are TRBV2 and TRBJ1-1; 9 nucleotides match TRBD1. Trimming at V came to 8 bases and at J to 7 bases, leaving 11 bases not matched to a gene. CDR3 length: 14 amino acids. The germline V gene encodes CDR1 SNHLY and CDR2 FYNNEI. The CDR3 sequence: CASWRVTGGFEAFF. DNA for the CDR3: TGTGCCAGCTGGAGGGTTACAGGGGGCTTTGAAGCTTTCTTT.

This clone counts as medium-sized. The chain carries TRBV27 and TRBJ2-7; TRBD2 is a possible D gene (6 bases). Germline CDR1 is MNHEY and CDR2 is SMNVEV (reference sequence). The CDR3 consists of 13 residues. V lost 3 bases and J 4 bases, leaving 10 bases between the germline ends. The CDR3 region has the DNA TGTGCCAGCAGTTTCGCCGGGGGTTACGAGCAGTACTTC. Its protein product is CASSFAGGYEQYF.

The chain uses TRBV18 and TRBJ2-5, with D possibly being TRBD2 (5 bases). This CDR3 comprises 11 residues. The V and J ends lost 6 bases and 5 bases respectively, with 7 bases between them. The germline CDR1 and CDR2 sequences are KGHSH and LQKENI. The CDR3 DNA follows: TGTGCCAGCTCGCCGGGGGAGACCCAGTACTTC. Its protein product is CASSPGETQYF.